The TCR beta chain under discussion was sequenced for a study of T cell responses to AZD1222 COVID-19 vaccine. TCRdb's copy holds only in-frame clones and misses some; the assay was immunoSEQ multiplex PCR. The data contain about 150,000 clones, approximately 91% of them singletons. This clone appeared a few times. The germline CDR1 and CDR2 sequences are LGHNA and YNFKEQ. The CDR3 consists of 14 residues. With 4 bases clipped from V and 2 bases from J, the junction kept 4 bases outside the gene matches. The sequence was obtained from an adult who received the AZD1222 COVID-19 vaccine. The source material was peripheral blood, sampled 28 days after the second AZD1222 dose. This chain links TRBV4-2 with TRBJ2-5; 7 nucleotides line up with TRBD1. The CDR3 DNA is TGTGCCAGCAGCCGACCGGGACAGCAAGAGACCCAGTACTTC. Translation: CASSRPGQQETQYF.